The 31 T cell receptor beta chains below were found in one sample sequenced in a study of cytomegalovirus exposure and HLA in healthy donors. It was with 60 Vbeta and 13 Jbeta primers that the PCR ran. Assay used: immunoSEQ multiplex PCR; TCRdb lists only in-frame clones, some missing. Of 150,000 or so clones listed, 77% are singletons. Sequencing was performed on PBMCs. The receptor source for this set is a male donor in good health and CMV-seropositive.

This chain uses TRBV9 with TRBJ2-7; D call uncertain. Germline V gene data show CDR1 as SGDLS and CDR2 as YYNGEE. This CDR3 spans 13 amino acids. The ends were cut back, 0 bases at V and 3 bases at J, with 7 bases in the middle. The CDR3 DNA sequence: TGTGCCAGCAGCGTAGACCCAGACTACGAGCAGTACTTC. It translates to CASSVDPDYEQYF.

V gene TRBV6-1 combines with J gene TRBJ1-1, with D perhaps matching TRBD1 (6 bases). CDR3 length equals 15 residues. V lost 6 bases and J lost 2, with 16 bases in between. Germline loops: CDR1 MNHNS, CDR2 SASEGT. DNA of the CDR3: TGTGCCAGCAGATACAGGGCCGCACTCAACACTGAAGCTTTCTTT. It encodes CASRYRAALNTEAFF.

This chain uses TRBV6-1 with TRBJ1-2; no clear D. Per the germline V gene, CDR1 is MNHNS and CDR2 is SASEGT. The CDR3 has 12 amino acids. V was shortened by 5 bases and J by 6 bases, with 10 bases between the two germline ends. The CDR3 here is CASSFRRDGYTF. CDR3 coding DNA: TGTGCCAGCAGTTTTCGGCGGGATGGCTACACCTTC.

The chain joins TRBV7-8 to TRBJ2-7; possible D gene TRBD1, 6 bases. Germline assignment: CDR1 SGHVS and CDR2 FQNEAQ. The V end was cut by 4 bases, the J end by 0 bases, with 13 bases between. The CDR3 is made up of 15 amino acids. CDR3 amino acids: CASSSRGQSSYEQYF. DNA of the CDR3: TGTGCCAGCAGCTCAAGAGGACAGAGCTCCTACGAGCAGTACTTC. The complete variable domain, with remaining parts taken from reference TRBV7-8 and TRBJ2-7, reads GAGVSQSPRYKVAKRGQDVALRCDPISGHVSLFWYQQALGQGPEFLTYFQNEAQLDKSGLPSDRFFAERPEGSVSTLKIQRTQQEDSAVYLCASSSRGQSSYEQYFGPGTRLTVT.

The chain uses TRBV4-2 and TRBJ1-5; weak D call: TRBD1 (5 bases). Germline V gene sequence: CDR1 LGHNA, CDR2 YNFKEQ. V shed 1 base and J shed 6 bases, with 22 bases lying between them. This CDR3 spans 18 amino acids. The CDR3, as DNA: TGTGCCAGCAGCCAAGGACCGGGACTCCAGTTTGTAAGTCAGCCCCAGCATTTT. Its translation is CASSQGPGLQFVSQPQHF.

This sequence joins TRBV9 and TRBJ1-1; a possible D gene is TRBD1 (6 bases). Per the germline V gene, CDR1 is SGDLS and CDR2 is YYNGEE. The CDR3 has 15 amino acids. Trimming shortened V by 0 bases and J by 0 bases, and 9 bases separated the two germline ends. The chain's CDR3 is CASSVVGALNTEAFF. The DNA of the CDR3 is TGTGCCAGCAGCGTAGTGGGGGCCTTGAACACTGAAGCTTTCTTT.

This chain links TRBV7-7 with TRBJ2-3; the D gene is possibly TRBD2 (6 bases). The CDR3 extends over 14 amino acids. The V gene's germline CDR1 is SSHAT and CDR2 FNYEAQ (reference sequence). Trimming left V 5 bases short and J 4 bases short, with 13 bases between. The CDR3 sequence is CASSPGSGADTQYF. The CDR3 DNA reads as TGTGCCAGCAGCCCCGGTAGCGGAGCAGATACGCAGTATTTT.

This chain links TRBV7-2 with TRBJ2-3; D uncertain. V was clipped by 2 bases and J by 5 bases, with 8 bases between them. Germline V gives CDR1 SGHTA, CDR2 FQGNSA. CDR3 length: 13 amino acids. CDR3: CASSLKSGDTQYF. The CDR3 DNA reads as TGTGCCAGCAGCTTAAAGAGTGGAGATACGCAGTATTTT.

The J gene is TRBJ2-2, the V gene TRBV2; D is ambiguous. Trimming shortened V by 3 bases and J by 7 bases, and 9 bases separated the two germline ends. The CDR3 has 13 amino acids. Germline V gives CDR1 SNHLY, CDR2 FYNNEI. The CDR3 protein is CASSERMGGELFF. The DNA for the CDR3 is TGTGCCAGCAGTGAGCGGATGGGCGGGGAGCTGTTTTTT.

This chain joins TRBV10-3 and TRBJ1-4; perhaps TRBD1 as D (5 bases). The V gene lost 3 bases and the J gene lost 0 bases, with 11 bases spanning the gap. The germline V gene has CDR1 ENHRY and CDR2 SYGVKD. There are 16 residues in the CDR3. The CDR3 nucleotides read TGTGCCATCAGTGAAAACAGGATTGCAACTAATGAAAAACTGTTTTTT. This translates into CAISENRIATNEKLFF.

This clone was detected only a few times. The chain employs TRBV28 and TRBJ2-6; the D gene is possibly TRBD2 (6 bases). This CDR3 has 16 residues. Per germline, CDR1 MDHEN and CDR2 SYDVKM. Trimming pared 5 bases from V and 1 base from J, leaving 12 bases between. DNA for the CDR3: TGTGCCAGCAGTACTGGAGGGTTTTCTGGGGCCAACGTCCTGACTTTC. Its protein is CASSTGGFSGANVLTF.

The chain employs TRBV6-6 and TRBJ2-1; D not resolved. Germline CDR1 and CDR2: MNHNY and SVGAGI (reference sequence). This CDR3 region has 16 residues. V shed 0 bases and J shed 0 bases, with 9 bases lying between them. The CDR3 loop reads CASSYSNPGSYNEQFF. CDR3 nucleotide sequence: TGTGCCAGCAGTTACTCGAACCCGGGCTCCTACAATGAGCAGTTCTTC.

V and J are TRBV6-1 and TRBJ1-5, with a weak D call TRBD1 (6 bases). The CDR3 contains 15 residues. The V end lost 6 bases, the J end lost 0 bases, and 12 bases lay between the germline ends. The germline gives CDR1 MNHNS, CDR2 SASEGT. In DNA form, the CDR3 reads TGTGCCAGCAGGCCAGTACAGGGTAGCAATCAGCCCCAGCATTTT. This translates into CASRPVQGSNQPQHF.

The genes are TRBV19 and TRBJ1-3; D is ambiguous. Trimming left V 2 bases short and J 0 bases short, with 11 bases between. The CDR3 loop spans 16 amino acids. The germline CDR1 and CDR2 sequences are LNHDA and SQIVND (reference sequence). The CDR3 spells CASSIPAANSGNTIYF. CDR3 sequence (DNA): TGTGCCAGTAGTATACCGGCGGCAAACTCTGGAAACACCATATATTTT.

This clone showed up just a few times. The rearrangement links TRBV7-2 to TRBJ2-7; 7 bases fit TRBD1. J gave up 3 bases and V 4 bases, and 6 bases lay outside the gene matches. This CDR3 has 14 residues. Germline CDR1 is SGHTA and CDR2 is FQGNSA. The CDR3 here is CASSSQTGIYEQYF. The CDR3 bases are TGTGCCAGCAGCTCCCAGACAGGGATCTACGAGCAGTACTTC.

The gene calls are TRBV7-9 and TRBJ2-7; 7 nucleotides line up with TRBD1. Germline CDR1 is SEHNR and CDR2 is FQNEAQ (reference sequence). Losses at the gene ends were 4 bases for V and 1 base for J; bases not matched to a gene: 10. The CDR3 totals 16 residues. The CDR3 sequence is CASSSPDRAGSYEQYF. The CDR3 nucleotides are TGTGCCAGCAGCTCCCCCGACAGGGCGGGTTCCTACGAGCAGTACTTC.

As to this clone: The junction differs from germline at one of its ends, possibly a read error. The chain joins TRBV7-9 to TRBJ1-6, with 9 bases that match TRBD1. This CDR3 has 14 amino acids. CDR1 is SEHNR and CDR2 is FQNEAQ in the germline V gene (reference sequence). The CDR3 DNA sequence: TGTTCCAGCAGCTCGGACAGGGGCCCCTCACCCCTCCACTTT. It specifies CSSSSDRGPSPLHF. The full variable domain, completed using reference TRBV7-9 and TRBJ1-6, is DTGVSQNPRHKITKRGQNVTFRCDPISEHNRLYWYRQTLGQGPEFLTYFQNEAQLEKSRLLSDRFSAERPKGSFSTLEIQRTEQGDSAMYLCSSSSDRGPSPLHFGNGTRLTVT.

This chain uses TRBV5-1 with TRBJ1-1; maybe TRBD1 (6 bases). V dropped 0 bases and J dropped 2 bases, with 17 bases sitting between them. This CDR3 comprises 17 residues. Germline V gene sequence: CDR1 SGHRS, CDR2 YFSETQ. The CDR3 here is CASSLEGVFGPNTEAFF. The CDR3 DNA reads as TGCGCCAGCAGCTTGGAGGGGGTCTTTGGCCCAAACACTGAAGCTTTCTTT.

This chain connects TRBV19 to TRBJ1-3, with a possible D match to TRBD1 (5 bases). The CDR3 loop spans 15 amino acids. Per the germline V gene, CDR1 is LNHDA and CDR2 is SQIVND (reference sequence). V was shortened by 1 base and J by 4 bases, with 11 bases between the two germline ends. The CDR3 DNA follows: TGTGCCAGTAGTATAGTTCGGGGGTCCGGAAACACCATATATTTT. It codes for CASSIVRGSGNTIYF.

Note on this clone: The junction departs from germline at one end; a sequencing error may be responsible. The chain uses TRBV7-9 and TRBJ1-4, with D unresolved. The V gene's germline CDR1 is SEHNR and CDR2 FQNEAQ (reference sequence). This CDR3 contains 13 residues. CDR3 bases: TGTGCCCGCAGCTACAGTGGGAATGAAAAACTGTTTTTT. It specifies CARSYSGNEKLFF.

The genes are TRBV4-2 and TRBJ1-4, with TRBD1 as a possible D gene (5 bases). The CDR3 contains 16 residues. V lost 1 base and J 16 bases, leaving 25 bases between the germline ends. Germline V lookup: CDR1 LGHNA, CDR2 YNFKEQ. The CDR3 sequence: CASSQAVGGGLFTAFF. DNA of the CDR3: TGTGCCAGCAGCCAAGCCGTGGGGGGGGGACTATTCACGGCGTTTTTT.

This chain connects TRBV5-1 to TRBJ1-2; perhaps TRBD1 as D (6 bases). Germline-derived CDR1 and CDR2 are SGHRS and YFSETQ. There are 14 residues in the CDR3. V lost 5 bases to trimming and J lost 4 bases, with 15 bases between them. CDR3 DNA sequence: TGCGCCAGCAGTGATCAGGGGAAGGCCTATGGCTACACCTTC. Encoded protein: CASSDQGKAYGYTF.

This clone was observed once. One junction end does not reproduce the germline sequence, and a read error may be involved. The chain is built from TRBV11-2 and TRBJ2-4; TRBD2 aligns across 10 bases. CDR3 size: 18 residues. Germline lookup yields CDR1 SGHAT and CDR2 FQNNGV. The DNA of the CDR3 is TGTGCCAGCAGTCGTACCGGGACTAGCGCCTCGGACAAAAACAGTCAGTACTTC. It is translated as CASSRTGTSASDKNSQYF.

This clone is a singleton in its sample. This chain joins TRBV6-1 and TRBJ1-1; tentative D call: TRBD1 (5 bases). Trimming took off 3 bases at V and 11 bases at J, with 13 bases between the two ends. Germline V gives CDR1 MNHNS, CDR2 SASEGT. CDR3 length equals 12 residues. CDR3 sequence (DNA): TGTGCCAGCAGTGAGTTGCAGGGTAAGGCTTTCTTT. This translates into CASSELQGKAFF.

This clone appeared a single time. The J gene is TRBJ2-4, the V gene TRBV21-1; no check of the table's D call, TRBD2, against the DNA was made. TRBV21-1 is a pseudogene segment. This CDR3 region has 20 residues. The CDR3 nucleotides are TGTGCCAGCAGCTCCCCCCGGACTAGCGGGGGGTCTCTAGCCAAAAACAGTCAGTACTTC. Protein product: CASSSPRTSGGSLAKNSQYF.

This clone was seen once. The chain uses TRBV9 and TRBJ2-7; the match to TRBD2 covers 12 bases. This CDR3 spans 15 amino acids. V was pared by 0 bases and J by 5 bases, with 3 bases of the junction left unmatched. Germline values: CDR1 SGDLS, CDR2 YYNGEE. Here the CDR3 reads CASSVAGLAGHEQYF. The CDR3 bases are TGTGCCAGCAGCGTAGCCGGACTAGCGGGACACGAGCAGTACTTC. Variable domain in full (rest from reference TRBV9 and TRBJ2-7): DSGVTQTPKHLITATGQRVTLRCSPRSGDLSVYWYQQSLDQGLQFLIQYYNGEERAKGNILERFSAQQFPDLHSELNLSSLELGDSALYFCASSVAGLAGHEQYFGPGTRLTVT.

A few counts support this clone. V gene TRBV6-5 combines with J gene TRBJ2-5; 9 nucleotides align to TRBD2. The CDR3 runs to 16 residues. Losses at the gene ends were 2 bases for V and 5 bases for J; bases not matched to a gene: 9. Germline loops: CDR1 MNHEY, CDR2 SVGAGI. The CDR3 protein is CASSYHIAGVEETQYF. The CDR3, as DNA: TGTGCCAGCAGTTACCATATAGCGGGAGTGGAGGAGACCCAGTACTTC.

There are a few counts of this clone. The genes are TRBV7-2 and TRBJ2-3, with TRBD1 identical over 9 bases. The germline V gene encodes CDR1 SGHTA and CDR2 FQGNSA. Trimming at V came to 5 bases and at J to 2 bases, leaving 5 bases not matched to a gene. The CDR3 spans 15 residues. The CDR3 loop is CASSPGTGHTDTQYF. The CDR3 nucleotides read TGTGCCAGCAGCCCCGGGACAGGGCACACAGATACGCAGTATTTT.

The V gene is TRBV28, the J gene TRBJ1-1, with D perhaps TRBD1 (5 bases). Trimming removed 8 bases at V and 5 bases at J, with 15 bases between. In germline, CDR1 is MDHEN, CDR2 SYDVKM. This CDR3 is 13 amino acids long. The CDR3 loop reads CASVWSGGTEAFF. CDR3 nucleotide sequence: TGTGCCAGCGTCTGGTCTGGGGGGACTGAAGCTTTCTTT.

The J gene is TRBJ2-3, the V gene TRBV13, with TRBD2 matching over 10 bases. The CDR3 has 15 amino acids. Germline V gene lookup returns CDR1 PRHDT and CDR2 FYEKMQ (reference sequence). V was pared by 3 bases and J by 4 bases, with 4 bases of the junction left unmatched. In DNA form, the CDR3 reads TGTGCCAGCAGCTTTGCTAGCGGGAGAGCAGATACGCAGTATTTT. Protein product: CASSFASGRADTQYF.

CDR3: CASSPEQGWSYEQYF. CDR3 DNA sequence: TGTGCCAGCAGTCCAGAACAGGGTTGGAGCTACGAGCAGTACTTC. The chain links TRBV27 to TRBJ2-7, with D maybe TRBD1 (6 bases). Looked up from germline, CDR1 is MNHEY and CDR2 is SMNVEV (reference sequence). The germline V and J ends were trimmed by 5 bases and 3 bases, with 17 bases remaining between them. CDR3 length: 15 residues.